A single sample is the source of the 20 T cell receptor beta chains below, sequenced in a study of control samples from healthy donors and cancer patients. Method: immunoSEQ multiplex PCR; TCRdb's copy keeps in-frame clones and lacks some. The sample has tens of thousands of clones, approximately 89% seen once. Material: blood. The source is a man aged 50-60 years in good health.

The gene calls are TRBV24-1 and TRBJ1-2; no definite D call. The CDR3 extends over 12 amino acids. V shed 3 bases and J shed 7 bases, with 8 bases lying between them. Germline assignment: CDR1 KGHDR and CDR2 SFDVKD. The CDR3 nucleotides are TGTGCCACCAGTGATGTCGGTCGTGGCTACACCTTC. Residues: CATSDVGRGYTF.

The V gene is TRBV11-2, the J gene TRBJ2-1, with 7 bases lining up with TRBD1. The CDR3 has 17 amino acids. The junction had 9 bases not matched to a gene; V was cut back by 2 bases and J by 2 bases. Germline V lookup: CDR1 SGHAT, CDR2 FQNNGV. CDR3 sequence (DNA): TGTGCCAGCAGCTTATACCCGACAGGGCGGACCTACAATGAGCAGTTCTTC. It codes for CASSLYPTGRTYNEQFF.

The V call is TRBV9, the J call TRBJ2-7; 9 positions match TRBD1. Per germline, CDR1 SGDLS and CDR2 YYNGEE. The CDR3 totals 13 residues. V shed 5 bases and J 10 bases; nucleotides not matched to a gene: 10. In nucleotides, the CDR3 is TGTGCCAGCAGGGGGGACAGGGATTCCGTCCAGTACTTC. Its translation is CASRGDRDSVQYF. The variable domain in full, with the rest retrieved from reference TRBV9 and TRBJ2-7, is DSGVTQTPKHLITATGQRVTLRCSPRSGDLSVYWYQQSLDQGLQFLIQYYNGEERAKGNILERFSAQQFPDLHSELNLSSLELGDSALYFCASRGDRDSVQYFGPGTRLTVT.

The rearrangement links TRBV27 to TRBJ2-3; no clear D. Germline CDR1 MNHEY, CDR2 SMNVEV (reference sequence). V was cut by 8 bases and J by 3 bases, with 15 bases left in between. This CDR3 has 14 residues. The CDR3, as DNA: TGTGCCAGCCTAAACCTGGGGATGACAGATACGCAGTATTTT. It yields the protein CASLNLGMTDTQYF.

The V and J genes are TRBV19 and TRBJ1-3; D may be TRBD1 (5 bases). This CDR3 region has 15 residues. Germline-derived CDR1 and CDR2 are LNHDA and SQIVND (reference sequence). The V and J ends lost 3 bases and 0 bases respectively, with 9 bases between them. The CDR3 DNA is TGTGCCAGTAGTATGGGGGACGCCTCTGGAAACACCATATATTTT. Translating gives CASSMGDASGNTIYF.

The gene calls are TRBV29-1 and TRBJ1-2, with D unclear. CDR1 is SQVTM, CDR2 ANQGSEA, per germline. CDR3 length: 13 amino acids. The V end lost 4 bases, the J end lost 8 bases, and 17 bases lay between the germline ends. The chain's CDR3 is CSVGFSLRSGYTF. CDR3 bases: TGCAGCGTTGGATTTAGCCTCCGTTCGGGCTACACCTTC. Drawing the rest from reference TRBV29-1 and TRBJ1-2, the complete variable domain is SAVISQKPSRDICQRGTSLTIQCQVDSQVTMMFWYRQQPGQSLTLIATANQGSEATYESGFVIDKFPISRPNLTFSTLTVSNMSPEDSSIYLCSVGFSLRSGYTFGSGTRLTVV.

The genes are TRBV6-1 and TRBJ1-1, with D tentatively TRBD1 (6 bases). This CDR3 contains 13 residues. The V gene lost 2 bases and the J gene lost 6 bases, with 10 bases spanning the gap. Germline lookup yields CDR1 MNHNS and CDR2 SASEGT. The CDR3 sequence: CASSETRGSEAFF. CDR3 nucleotides: TGTGCCAGCAGTGAAACCAGGGGTTCTGAAGCTTTCTTT.

The gene calls are TRBV10-2 and TRBJ1-2, with D possibly TRBD1 on 6 matching bases. There are 16 residues in the CDR3. Per the germline V gene, CDR1 is WSHSY and CDR2 is SAAADI. V was cut by 3 bases and J by 0 bases, with 14 bases left in between. DNA for the CDR3: TGCGCCAGCAGTGAAGGGGGGGACTGGGCTAACTATGGCTACACCTTC. It yields the protein CASSEGGDWANYGYTF.

The rearrangement links TRBV3-1 (or the pseudogene TRBV3-2) to TRBJ1-2; 8 bases align to TRBD1. CDR3 length: 15 amino acids. V trimming: 1 base; J trimming: 4 bases; junction bases outside the gene matches: 5. The germline gives CDR1 LGHDT, CDR2 YNNKEL (reference sequence). CDR3 nucleotides: TGTGCCAGCAGCCAAGGCTCAGGGGGCGGCTATGGCTACACCTTC. This codes for CASSQGSGGGYGYTF.

The chain employs TRBV6-4 and TRBJ2-1; 10 bases map to TRBD2. V lost 8 bases and J lost 4; bases outside the gene matches: 5. Germline V gene sequence: CDR1 MRHNA, CDR2 SNTAGT. This CDR3 contains 14 residues. This CDR3 is CASSLSGGYNEQFF. The DNA of the CDR3 is TGTGCCAGCTCCCTTAGCGGGGGGTACAATGAGCAGTTCTTC.

This chain uses TRBV6-6 with TRBJ2-7; TRBD1 agrees at 11 bases. The germline V gene encodes CDR1 MNHNY and CDR2 SVGAGI (reference sequence). V lost 2 bases, J lost 2 bases, and 2 bases stayed unmatched. CDR3 size: 15 residues. The CDR3 nucleotides read TGTGCCAGCAGTTACGGGGGACAGGGGGCCTACGAGCAGTACTTC. Amino acid sequence: CASSYGGQGAYEQYF.

This chain links TRBV24-1 with TRBJ2-2; D is perhaps TRBD2 (5 bases). Trimming removed 3 bases from V and 4 bases from J, with 11 bases in between. The CDR3 runs 15 residues. CDR1 and CDR2 from the germline V gene are KGHDR and SFDVKD. CDR3 loop: CATSDPGMVTGELFF. DNA of the CDR3: TGTGCCACCAGTGATCCGGGGATGGTCACCGGGGAGCTGTTTTTT.

V usage is TRBV5-4 and J usage is TRBJ2-5; D might be TRBD2 (6 bases). The CDR3 has 14 residues. CDR1 and CDR2 from the germline V gene are SGHNT and YYREEE (reference sequence). V was cut by 2 bases and J by 2 bases, with 10 bases left in between. CDR3 loop: CASSFGSGQETQYF. The DNA for the CDR3 is TGTGCCAGCAGCTTCGGTAGCGGACAAGAGACCCAGTACTTC.

The chain carries TRBV20-1 and TRBJ1-4; D gene ambiguous. V dropped 4 bases and J dropped 6 bases, with 6 bases sitting between them. Germline V gene lookup returns CDR1 DFQATT and CDR2 SNEGSKA (reference sequence). The CDR3 is made up of 11 amino acids. DNA for the CDR3: TGCAGTGCTAAGGGTTATGAAAAACTGTTTTTT. Its translation: CSAKGYEKLFF.

The V gene is TRBV6-6, the J gene TRBJ2-1, with a tentative D call TRBD2 (7 bases). Between the trimmed V and J ends, which lost 3 bases and 7 bases, there was a span of 19 bases. The germline V gene has CDR1 MNHNY and CDR2 SVGAGI (reference sequence). CDR3 length: 16 residues. CDR3 DNA: TGTGCCAGCAGTTATGGGGGCGGGAGAGCGTGGAATGAGCAGTTCTTC. This sequence encodes CASSYGGGRAWNEQFF.

The chain couples TRBV14 to TRBJ2-1; no clear D. The V gene lost 0 bases and the J gene lost 7 bases, with 7 bases spanning the gap. This CDR3 region has 13 residues. Germline CDR1 and CDR2: SGHDN and FVKESK. Written as DNA, the CDR3 is TGTGCCAGCAGCCAAGATCTTTATAATGAGCAGTTCTTC. Its translation is CASSQDLYNEQFF.

J is TRBJ1-1 and V is TRBV18; the match to TRBD1 covers 9 bases. The CDR3 is made up of 14 amino acids. From germline, CDR1 is KGHSH and CDR2 LQKENI. V was clipped by 4 bases and J by 2 bases; unmatched bases: 2. The DNA for the CDR3 is TGTGCCAGCTCACGGGGACAGGGTAACACTGAAGCTTTCTTT. Protein: CASSRGQGNTEAFF.

The V gene is TRBV5-8, the J gene TRBJ1-5; no reliable D call. The length of the CDR3 is 16 residues. Trimming left V 0 bases short and J 1 base short, with 11 bases between. Germline V lookup: CDR1 SGHTS, CDR2 YDEGEE. CDR3 DNA sequence: TGTGCCAGCAGCTTGGCCGTCTCTATAAGCAATCAGCCCCAGCATTTT. It is translated as CASSLAVSISNQPQHF.

The chain recombines TRBV19 with TRBJ1-1; 7 bases align to TRBD1. The ends lost 3 bases at V and 1 base at J; junction bases unmatched: 5. The CDR3 is 15 amino acids. CDR1 is LNHDA and CDR2 is SQIVND in the germline V gene (reference sequence). For the CDR3, the DNA is TGTGCCAGTAGTATGGGACAGTCGAAGAACACTGAAGCTTTCTTT. Translating gives CASSMGQSKNTEAFF.

V is TRBV4-1 and J is TRBJ1-5, with a weak D call TRBD1 (5 bases). CDR1 MGHRA and CDR2 YSYEKL come from the germline V gene. The CDR3 spans 16 residues. With 6 bases removed from V and 2 bases from J, the gap between germline ends came to 17 bases. For the CDR3, the DNA is TGCGCCAGCAGTCTGGGGGGGATGGGCGGCAATCAGCCCCAGCATTTT. Translation: CASSLGGMGGNQPQHF.